The T cell receptor beta chain under discussion was sequenced for a study of cytomegalovirus exposure and HLA in healthy donors. Overall study results and limits: Sequencing likely produced, as an artifact, a cluster of highly shared sequence variants. An analysis was carried out at a later point. It showed that HLA-associated TCR beta chains were more clonally expanded than equally common non-associated chains. CMV serostatus stood as the only immune exposure information on hand.

Germline loops: CDR1 SGHAT, CDR2 FQNNGV. CDR3 length: 16 amino acids. V shed 5 bases, J shed 2 bases, and the junction held 4 bases outside the gene matches. Note on this clone: Its antigen is not identified.

Researchers ran the PCR with 60 Vbeta and 13 Jbeta primers. Generated by immunoSEQ multiplex PCR, the TCRdb table keeps only in-frame clones and is missing some. The sample lists some 150,000 clones, roughly 80% occurring once. The source is a man aged 40-49 years in good health and CMV-seropositive. The V and J genes are TRBV11-2 and TRBJ2-1; 12 positions match TRBD2. Sequenced material: PBMCs. This CDR3 reads CASSARTSGAYNEQFF. CDR3 sequence (DNA): TGTGCCAGCAGCGCCCGGACTAGCGGGGCCTACAATGAGCAGTTCTTC.